Listed here is a single TCR beta chain. The CDR3 is made up of 18 amino acids. Germline CDR1 LNHNV, CDR2 YYDKDF (reference sequence). Trimming took off 0 bases at V and 0 bases at J, with 12 bases between the two ends. How the authors handled the data: Nucleated cell number was recorded as an estimate derived from reference gene primer amplification. Assay: immunoSEQ multiplex PCR; the TCRdb copy retains only in-frame clones and omits some. V, J and clone size are those of that table, while D and trimming were read from the DNA. There are 400,000 to 450,000 clones in the sample; roughly 90% occur only once, and less than 0.95% lies in the top ten. While infection was still active, Seattle patients were enrolled and then followed longitudinally. The data belong to a study of blood T cell repertoires in COVID-19. Turning to the study itself: The United States, Italy and Spain were the sources of the acute and convalescent COVID-19 samples. Sample material is recorded as cDNA or gDNA derived from T cells, B-cell-depleted T cells, or PBMCs.

The sample was peripheral blood. The chain has TRBV15 and TRBJ2-6; perhaps TRBD2 as D (5 bases). The source is a man aged 18 to 29 with COVID-19, enrolled during active disease. The CDR3 DNA follows: TGTGCCACCAGCAGAGATTTGGGTGGGAGCTCTGGGGCCAACGTCCTGACTTTC. This gives the protein CATSRDLGGSSGANVLTF.